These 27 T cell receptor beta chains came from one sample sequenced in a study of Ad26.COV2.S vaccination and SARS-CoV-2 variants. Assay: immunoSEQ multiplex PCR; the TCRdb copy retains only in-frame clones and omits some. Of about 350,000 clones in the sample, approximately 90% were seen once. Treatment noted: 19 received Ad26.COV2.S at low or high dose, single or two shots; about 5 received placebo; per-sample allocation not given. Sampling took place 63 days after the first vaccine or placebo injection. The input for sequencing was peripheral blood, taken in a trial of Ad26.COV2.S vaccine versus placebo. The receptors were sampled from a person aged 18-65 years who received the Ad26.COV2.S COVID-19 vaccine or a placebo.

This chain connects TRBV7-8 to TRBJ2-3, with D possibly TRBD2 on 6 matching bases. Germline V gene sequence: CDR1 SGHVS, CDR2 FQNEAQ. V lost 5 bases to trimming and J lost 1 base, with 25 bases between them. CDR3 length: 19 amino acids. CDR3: CASSPRVSGYGSGTDTQYF. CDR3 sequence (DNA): TGTGCCAGCAGCCCGAGGGTCAGCGGTTACGGGAGCGGCACAGATACGCAGTATTTT.

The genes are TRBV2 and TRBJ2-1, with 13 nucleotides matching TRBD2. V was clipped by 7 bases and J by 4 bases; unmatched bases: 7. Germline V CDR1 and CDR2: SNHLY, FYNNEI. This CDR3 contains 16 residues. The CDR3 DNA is TGTGCCAGCACTCTCACTAGCGGGAGGGCATACAATGAGCAGTTCTTC. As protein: CASTLTSGRAYNEQFF.

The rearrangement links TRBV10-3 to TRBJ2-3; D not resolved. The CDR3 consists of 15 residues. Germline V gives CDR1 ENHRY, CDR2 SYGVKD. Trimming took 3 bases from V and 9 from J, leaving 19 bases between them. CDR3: CAISDGSELGWTQYF. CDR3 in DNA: TGTGCCATCAGTGACGGTTCAGAGTTGGGATGGACGCAGTATTTT.

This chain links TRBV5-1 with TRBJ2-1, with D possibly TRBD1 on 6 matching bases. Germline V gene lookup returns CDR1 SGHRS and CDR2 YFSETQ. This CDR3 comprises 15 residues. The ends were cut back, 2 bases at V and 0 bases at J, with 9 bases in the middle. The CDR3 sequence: CASSLSGDSYNEQFF. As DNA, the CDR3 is TGCGCCAGCAGCTTATCAGGGGACTCCTACAATGAGCAGTTCTTC.

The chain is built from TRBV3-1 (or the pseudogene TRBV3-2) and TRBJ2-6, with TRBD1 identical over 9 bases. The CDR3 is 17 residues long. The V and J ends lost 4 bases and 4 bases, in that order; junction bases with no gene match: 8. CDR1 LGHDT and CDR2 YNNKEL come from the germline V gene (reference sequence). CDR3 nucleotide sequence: TGTGCCAGCAGCCCATATGGACAGGGGACCGGGGCCAACGTCCTGACTTTC. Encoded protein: CASSPYGQGTGANVLTF.

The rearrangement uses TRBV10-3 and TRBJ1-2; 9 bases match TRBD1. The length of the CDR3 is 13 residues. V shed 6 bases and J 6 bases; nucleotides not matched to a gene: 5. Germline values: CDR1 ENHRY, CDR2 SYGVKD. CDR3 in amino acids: CAISGTGTNGYTF. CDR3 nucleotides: TGTGCCATCAGCGGGACAGGGACGAATGGCTACACCTTC.

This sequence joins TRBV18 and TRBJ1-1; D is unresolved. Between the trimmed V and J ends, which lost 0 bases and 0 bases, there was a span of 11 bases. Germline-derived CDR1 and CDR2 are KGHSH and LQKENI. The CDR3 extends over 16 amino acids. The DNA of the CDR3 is TGTGCCAGCTCACCACCGGTAGGATCGATGAACACTGAAGCTTTCTTT. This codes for CASSPPVGSMNTEAFF. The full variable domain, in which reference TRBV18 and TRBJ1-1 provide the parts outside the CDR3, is NAGVMQNPRHLVRRRGQEARLRCSPMKGHSHVYWYRQLPEEGLKFMVYLQKENIIDESGMPKERFSAEFPKEGPSILRIQQVVRGDSAAYFCASSPPVGSMNTEAFFGQGTRLTVV.

CDR3 sequence (DNA): TGTGCCAGCACGTACAGGGCGGTTGCTGAAGCTTTCTTT. It is translated as CASTYRAVAEAFF. The chain is built from TRBV7-2 and TRBJ1-1; possibly TRBD1 for D (6 bases). The V gene lost 7 bases and the J gene lost 6 bases, with 15 bases spanning the gap. The CDR3 covers 13 residues. Germline loops: CDR1 SGHTA, CDR2 FQGNSA.

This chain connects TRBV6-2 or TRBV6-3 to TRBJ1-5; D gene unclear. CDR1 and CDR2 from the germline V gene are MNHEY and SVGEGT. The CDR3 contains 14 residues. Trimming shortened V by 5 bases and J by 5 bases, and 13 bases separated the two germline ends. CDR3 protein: CASSLQRTYQPQHF. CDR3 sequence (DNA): TGTGCCAGCAGTCTTCAGCGTACTTATCAGCCCCAGCATTTT.

The CDR3 sequence is CASSQGGTSRTGELFF. The CDR3 DNA follows: TGTGCCAGCAGCCAAGGGGGGACTAGCAGAACCGGGGAGCTGTTTTTT. This chain links TRBV3-1 (or the pseudogene TRBV3-2) with TRBJ2-2; TRBD2 agrees at 9 bases. The V gene end was trimmed by 1 base and the J gene end by 5 bases; junction bases not matched to a gene: 5. The CDR3 sequence is 16 residues long. CDR1 is LGHDT and CDR2 is YNNKEL in the germline V gene (reference sequence).

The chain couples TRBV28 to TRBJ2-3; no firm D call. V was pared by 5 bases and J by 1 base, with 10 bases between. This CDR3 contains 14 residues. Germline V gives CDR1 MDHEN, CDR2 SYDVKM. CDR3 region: CASSPIGGTDTQYF. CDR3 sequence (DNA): TGTGCCAGCAGTCCCATCGGCGGCACAGATACGCAGTATTTT.

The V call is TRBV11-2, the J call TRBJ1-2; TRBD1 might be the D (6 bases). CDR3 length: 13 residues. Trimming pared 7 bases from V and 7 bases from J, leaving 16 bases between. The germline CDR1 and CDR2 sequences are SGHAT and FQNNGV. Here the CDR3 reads CASTADRRGGYTF. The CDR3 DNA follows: TGTGCCAGCACCGCTGACAGGCGAGGTGGCTACACCTTC.

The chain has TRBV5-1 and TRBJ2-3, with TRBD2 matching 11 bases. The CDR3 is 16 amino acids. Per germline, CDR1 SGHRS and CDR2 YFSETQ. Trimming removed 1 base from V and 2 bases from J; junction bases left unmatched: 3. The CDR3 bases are TGCGCCAGCAGCTTGATTAGCGGGGGGGCCACAGATACGCAGTATTTT. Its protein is CASSLISGGATDTQYF.

CDR3 bases: TGTGCCAGCTGGACAGATAACACCGGGGAGCTGTTTTTT. It is translated as CASWTDNTGELFF. The chain couples TRBV28 to TRBJ2-2, with D tentatively TRBD1 (6 bases). The CDR3 is 13 residues long. Trimming took off 8 bases at V and 2 bases at J, with 9 bases between the two ends. The germline CDR1 and CDR2 sequences are MDHEN and SYDVKM.

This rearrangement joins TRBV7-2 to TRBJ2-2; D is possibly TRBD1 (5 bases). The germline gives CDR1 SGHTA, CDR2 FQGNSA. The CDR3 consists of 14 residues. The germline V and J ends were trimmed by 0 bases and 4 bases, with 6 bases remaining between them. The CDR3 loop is CASSLAQGTGELFF. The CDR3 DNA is TGTGCCAGCAGCTTAGCGCAGGGCACCGGGGAGCTGTTTTTT.

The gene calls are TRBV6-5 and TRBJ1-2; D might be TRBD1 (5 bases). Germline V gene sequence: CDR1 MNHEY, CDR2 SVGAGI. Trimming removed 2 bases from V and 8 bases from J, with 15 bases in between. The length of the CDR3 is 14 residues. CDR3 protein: CASSYTGTKGGYTF. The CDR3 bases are TGTGCCAGCAGTTACACCGGGACCAAGGGAGGCTACACCTTC.

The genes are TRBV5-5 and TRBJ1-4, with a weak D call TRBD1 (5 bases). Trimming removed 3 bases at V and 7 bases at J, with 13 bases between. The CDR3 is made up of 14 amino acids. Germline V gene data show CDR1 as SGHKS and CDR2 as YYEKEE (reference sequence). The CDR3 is CASSSLPGGEKLFF. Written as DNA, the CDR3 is TGTGCCAGCAGCTCTCTACCGGGGGGTGAAAAACTGTTTTTT.

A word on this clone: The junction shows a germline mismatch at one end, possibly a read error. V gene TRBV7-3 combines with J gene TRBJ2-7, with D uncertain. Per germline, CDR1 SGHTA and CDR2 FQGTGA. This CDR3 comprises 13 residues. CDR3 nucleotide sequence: TGTGCCAGCAGCTTGTGGCACTCCGACGAGCAGTACTTC. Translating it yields CASSLWHSDEQYF.

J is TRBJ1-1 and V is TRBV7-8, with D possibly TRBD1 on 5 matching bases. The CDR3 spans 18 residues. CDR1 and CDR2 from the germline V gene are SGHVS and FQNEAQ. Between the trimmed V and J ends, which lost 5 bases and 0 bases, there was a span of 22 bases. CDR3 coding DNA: TGTGCCAGCAGCATAAACCCGGGAGGAGGGGTAATGAACACTGAAGCTTTCTTT. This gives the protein CASSINPGGGVMNTEAFF.

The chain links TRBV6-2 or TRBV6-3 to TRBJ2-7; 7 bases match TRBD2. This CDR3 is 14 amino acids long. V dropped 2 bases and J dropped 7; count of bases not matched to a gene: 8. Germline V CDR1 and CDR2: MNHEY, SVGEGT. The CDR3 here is CASSYVAGAWEQYF. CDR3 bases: TGTGCCAGCAGTTACGTGGCGGGAGCGTGGGAGCAGTACTTC.

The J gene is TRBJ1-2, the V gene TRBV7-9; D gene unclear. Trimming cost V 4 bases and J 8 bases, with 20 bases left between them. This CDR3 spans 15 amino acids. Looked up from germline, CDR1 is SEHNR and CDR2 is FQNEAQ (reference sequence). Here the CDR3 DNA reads TGTGCCAGCAGCTCAGAATTACAGTCGTTCAGAGGCTACACCTTC. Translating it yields CASSSELQSFRGYTF.

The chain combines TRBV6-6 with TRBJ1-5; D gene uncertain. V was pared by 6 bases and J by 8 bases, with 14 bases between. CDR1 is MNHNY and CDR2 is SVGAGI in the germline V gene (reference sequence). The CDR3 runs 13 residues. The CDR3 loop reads CASSRDPREPQHF. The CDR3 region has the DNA TGTGCCAGCAGCCGCGATCCAAGGGAGCCCCAGCATTTT.

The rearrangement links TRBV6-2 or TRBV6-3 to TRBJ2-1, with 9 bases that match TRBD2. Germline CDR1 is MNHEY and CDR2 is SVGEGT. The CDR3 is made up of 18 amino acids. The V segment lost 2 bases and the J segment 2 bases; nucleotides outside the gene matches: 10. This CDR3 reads CASSYPLWERGAYNEQFF. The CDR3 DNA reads TGTGCCAGCAGTTACCCTCTTTGGGAGCGGGGGGCCTACAATGAGCAGTTCTTC.

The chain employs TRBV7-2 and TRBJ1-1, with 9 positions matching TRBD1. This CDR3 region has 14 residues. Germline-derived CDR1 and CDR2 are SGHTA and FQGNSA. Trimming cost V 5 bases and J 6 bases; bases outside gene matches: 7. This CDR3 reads CASSKTGGISEAFF. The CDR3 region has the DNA TGTGCCAGCAGCAAGACAGGGGGAATTTCTGAAGCTTTCTTT.

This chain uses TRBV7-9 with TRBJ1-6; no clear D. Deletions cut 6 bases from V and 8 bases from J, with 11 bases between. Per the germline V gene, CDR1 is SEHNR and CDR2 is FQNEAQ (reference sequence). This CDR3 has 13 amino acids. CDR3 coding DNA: TGTGCCAGCAGTAAGACAAGAGATTCACCCCTCCACTTT. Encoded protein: CASSKTRDSPLHF.

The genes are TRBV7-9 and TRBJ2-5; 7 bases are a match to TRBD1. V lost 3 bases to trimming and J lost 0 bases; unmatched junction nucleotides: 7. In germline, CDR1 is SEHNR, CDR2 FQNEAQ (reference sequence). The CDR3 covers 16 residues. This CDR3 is CASSFPTGTNQETQYF. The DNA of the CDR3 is TGTGCCAGCAGCTTTCCGACAGGGACGAACCAAGAGACCCAGTACTTC.

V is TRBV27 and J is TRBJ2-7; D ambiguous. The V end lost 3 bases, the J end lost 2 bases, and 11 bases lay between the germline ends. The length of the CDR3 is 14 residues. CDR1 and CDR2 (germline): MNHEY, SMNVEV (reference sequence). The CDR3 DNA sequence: TGTGCCAGCAGTTTGGGCGGAAACACCTACGAGCAGTACTTC. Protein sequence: CASSLGGNTYEQYF.